These 29 T cell receptor beta chains share one sample of origin, sequenced in a study of human T cells and chemical hapten exposure. TCRdb re-called the RACE reads through MiXCR, storing one row per CDR3 protein. The table shows around 69,000 distinct CDR3 sequences, with 9.8% occurring only once. The time point: patch test 1, 2 weeks after DPC sensitization. Treatment specified: therapeutic diphenylcyclopropenone sensitization with weekly scalp DPC. The sequencing here drew on whole blood, taken in connection with sensitization to the hapten diphenylcyclopropenone (DPC). The receptors stem from a woman aged 40 to 55 with alopecia areata. Some clones in this sample may be carry-over from other donors' samples.

This clonotype was seen at least ten times. This chain joins TRBV6-5 and TRBJ1-6; TRBD1 might be the D (5 bases). The germline V gene encodes CDR1 MNHEY and CDR2 SVGAGI. CDR3 length: 14 amino acids. The V end lost 5 bases, the J end lost 4 bases, and 9 bases lay between the germline ends. CDR3 in amino acids: CASSVTGYNSPLHF. The CDR3 DNA reads TGTGCCAGCAGTGTAACAGGTTATAATTCACCCCTCCACTTT.

With regard to this clonotype: Since a much larger clone is just one base distant, this may be a read error. This sequence joins TRBV28 and TRBJ2-7; D unclear. V lost 0 bases, J lost 4 bases, and 1 base lay in between. CDR3 length equals 11 residues. Germline CDR1 reads MDHEN; CDR2 reads SYDVKM. The CDR3 coding sequence is TGTGCCAGCAGTTTATGGTACGAGCAGTACTTC. This codes for CASSLWYEQYF. The entire variable domain, with the rest obtained from reference TRBV28 and TRBJ2-7, is as follows: DVKVTQSSRYLVKRTGEKVFLECVQDMDHENMFWYRQDPGLGLRLIYFSYDVKMKEKGDIPEGYSVSREKKERFSLILESASTNQTSMYLCASSLWYEQYFGPGTRLTVT.

On this clonotype: This sequence may be a read error, since a much larger clone differs from it by one base. The chain couples TRBV12-3 or TRBV12-4 to TRBJ2-1, with 9 bases fitting TRBD2. This CDR3 spans 17 amino acids. The CDR3 DNA follows: TGTGCCAGCGGGCAAAAACATAGCGGGGGTTTTTACAATGAGCTGTTCTTC. It yields the protein CASGQKHSGGFYNELFF.

This chain connects TRBV6-5 to TRBJ1-6; D is perhaps TRBD1 (6 bases). CDR3 size: 15 residues. The germline V gene encodes CDR1 MNHEY and CDR2 SVGAGI. Trimming stripped 7 bases from V and 9 bases from J, with 19 bases between. CDR3 in DNA: TGTGCCAGCAAAAATGGGGGGCAGGGAAGTTCACCCCTCCACTTT. This translates into CASKNGGQGSSPLHF.

This clonotype appeared a few times. The chain employs TRBV3-1 and TRBJ2-7; 9 bases map to TRBD1. V trimming: 5 bases; J trimming: 3 bases; junction bases outside the gene matches: 8. The CDR3 length is 15 residues. CDR1 LGHDT and CDR2 YNNKEL come from the germline V gene (reference sequence). The CDR3: CASSWIGQGIYEQYF. For the CDR3, the DNA is TGTGCCAGCAGCTGGATCGGACAGGGGATCTACGAGCAGTACTTC.

At least ten counts were recorded for this clonotype. CDR3 nucleotides: TGTGCCAGCAGCTTCGGAGGAAAGAACACTGAAGCTTTCTTT. Translating gives CASSFGGKNTEAFF. The chain links TRBV7-9 to TRBJ1-1, with D hard to call. Per the germline V gene, CDR1 is SEHNR and CDR2 is FQNEAQ (reference sequence). Trimming removed 3 bases at V and 1 base at J, with 9 bases between. The length of the CDR3 is 14 residues.

This clonotype was detected only a few times. This rearrangement joins TRBV11-2 to TRBJ2-2; 9 nucleotides align to TRBD2. This CDR3 is 15 amino acids long. V lost 6 bases and J lost 5; bases outside the gene matches: 7. Germline loops: CDR1 SGHAT, CDR2 FQNNGV. CDR3 amino acids: CASSGLAGRTGELFF. The CDR3 DNA is TGTGCCAGCAGTGGGCTAGCGGGGAGGACCGGGGAGCTGTTTTTT. Complete variable domain (other parts from reference TRBV11-2 and TRBJ2-2): EAGVAQSPRYKIIEKRQSVAFWCNPISGHATLYWYQQILGQGPKLLIQFQNNGVVDDSQLPKDRFSAERLKGVDSTLKIQPAKLEDSAVYLCASSGLAGRTGELFFGEGSRLTVL.

About this clonotype: A read error is possible here, since a much larger clone lies one base away. This rearrangement joins TRBV5-1 to TRBJ2-6; D gene ambiguous. The CDR3 spans 18 residues. Trimming took 4 bases from V and 0 from J, leaving 17 bases between them. Germline assignment: CDR1 SGHRS and CDR2 YFSETQ. CDR3 amino acids: CASSPLGRPHSGANVLTF. The CDR3 nucleotides are TGCGCCAGCAGCCCACTGGGCAGGCCCCACTCTGGGGCCAACGTCCTGACTTTC.

This clonotype was seen once. The chain employs TRBV29-1 and TRBJ1-2, with unresolved D. Germline loops: CDR1 SQVTM, CDR2 ANQGSEA. The CDR3 runs 12 residues. V lost 4 bases and J 5 bases, leaving 11 bases between the germline ends. Here the CDR3 DNA reads TGCAGCGTTGCCCACAGCGCTTATGGCTACACCTTC. Translated, it gives CSVAHSAYGYTF. The full variable domain, completed using reference TRBV29-1 and TRBJ1-2, is SAVISQKPSRDICQRGTSLTIQCQVDSQVTMMFWYRQQPGQSLTLIATANQGSEATYESGFVIDKFPISRPNLTFSTLTVSNMSPEDSSIYLCSVAHSAYGYTFGSGTRLTVV.

This chain joins TRBV19 and TRBJ2-7; D unresolved. CDR1 is LNHDA and CDR2 is SQIVND in the germline V gene (reference sequence). This CDR3 has 14 amino acids. Between the trimmed V and J ends, which lost 5 bases and 4 bases, there was a span of 15 bases. The CDR3, as DNA: TGTGCCAGTAGTGAGCTCGCCCCATCTTACGAGCAGTACTTC. Protein: CASSELAPSYEQYF.

The chain has TRBV11-2 and TRBJ2-3; 8 nucleotides agree with TRBD2. V trimming: 5 bases; J trimming: 0 bases; junction bases outside the gene matches: 10. The CDR3 consists of 17 residues. From germline, CDR1 is SGHAT and CDR2 FQNNGV. The CDR3 reads CASSQVEQRGSTDTQYF. CDR3 DNA: TGTGCCAGCAGCCAGGTTGAGCAGCGGGGGAGCACAGATACGCAGTATTTT. The full variable domain, rest sourced from reference TRBV11-2 and TRBJ2-3, is EAGVAQSPRYKIIEKRQSVAFWCNPISGHATLYWYQQILGQGPKLLIQFQNNGVVDDSQLPKDRFSAERLKGVDSTLKIQPAKLEDSAVYLCASSQVEQRGSTDTQYFGPGTRLTVL.

This clonotype was counted a few times. The rearrangement links TRBV5-4 to TRBJ2-3, with 15 bases aligning to TRBD2. J lost 1 base, V lost 3 bases, and 6 bases had no gene match. Germline V gene sequence: CDR1 SGHNT, CDR2 YYREEE (reference sequence). The CDR3 length is 18 residues. The CDR3: CASSWGLAGGRRTDTQYF. The CDR3 DNA sequence: TGTGCCAGCAGCTGGGGACTAGCGGGGGGCCGACGCACAGATACGCAGTATTTT.

This clonotype was counted at least ten times. The gene calls are TRBV4-1 and TRBJ2-1; D may correspond to TRBD1 or TRBD2 (5 bases each). The germline gives CDR1 MGHRA, CDR2 YSYEKL. The V and J ends lost 4 bases and 4 bases respectively, with 14 bases between them. The CDR3 contains 15 residues. The CDR3 DNA reads as TGCGCCAGCAGCCCTGTACCGGGGCCTTACAATGAGCAGTTCTTC. Residues: CASSPVPGPYNEQFF.

In its sample, this clonotype was seen many times. The V gene is TRBV7-2, the J gene TRBJ2-6; 7 nucleotides agree with TRBD1. Looked up from germline, CDR1 is SGHTA and CDR2 is FQGNSA. The CDR3 sequence is 14 residues long. J gave up 3 bases and V 11 bases, and 7 bases lay outside the gene matches. CDR3 coding DNA: TGTGCCGAAGGGGGCGTAGGTGGGGCCAACGTCCTGACTTTC. Protein: CAEGGVGGANVLTF.

This chain connects TRBV30 to TRBJ1-2; the D is unclear. Trimming took 3 bases from V and 3 from J, leaving 14 bases between them. CDR3 length equals 14 residues. Germline CDR1 and CDR2: GTSNPN and SVGIG (reference sequence). The CDR3, as DNA: TGTGCCTGGAGCCCCGACCCCCGGGACTATGGCTACACCTTC. Translating it yields CAWSPDPRDYGYTF.

The table lists this clonotype with many counts. CDR3 residues: CAISESPREKLFF. CDR3 DNA sequence: TGTGCCATCAGTGAGTCTCCTCGTGAAAAACTGTTTTTT. The chain employs TRBV10-3 and TRBJ1-4; D remains ambiguous. Germline CDR1 reads ENHRY; CDR2 reads SYGVKD. The ends were cut back, 0 bases at V and 7 bases at J, with 6 bases in the middle. CDR3 length equals 13 residues.

About this clonotype: A read error is possible here, since a much larger clone lies one base away. J is TRBJ1-5 and V is TRBV24-1; D perhaps matches TRBD1 (6 bases). The V gene's germline CDR1 is KGHDR and CDR2 SFDVKD. The CDR3 has 14 amino acids. The CDR3 spells CVTSDYRVNQPQHF. The CDR3 DNA reads as TGTGTCACCAGTGATTACAGGGTAAATCAGCCCCAGCATTTT.

This clonotype was found a few times. V and J are TRBV7-4 and TRBJ2-7; tentatively, D is TRBD2 (6 bases). From germline, CDR1 is SGHVT and CDR2 SQSDAQ. The CDR3 contains 17 residues. V shed 1 base and J shed 6 bases, with 22 bases lying between them. The CDR3 DNA sequence: TGTGCCAGCAGCTTAGTGCCTCTTCAGGGTGGAGCGGGCGAGCAGTACTTC. Protein: CASSLVPLQGGAGEQYF.

This clonotype occurred a few times. The rearrangement links TRBV21-1 to TRBJ2-5; the listed D gene, TRBD1, was not tested against the DNA. TRBV21-1 is a pseudogene locus. There are 14 residues in the CDR3. The CDR3: CASTAGTGEETQYF. The CDR3 DNA follows: TGTGCCAGCACTGCTGGGACAGGGGAAGAGACCCAGTACTTC.

This chain uses TRBV19 with TRBJ2-1; possible D gene TRBD2, 5 bases. The CDR3 length is 13 residues. The germline V gene encodes CDR1 LNHDA and CDR2 SQIVND (reference sequence). V shed 1 base and J shed 9 bases, with 10 bases lying between them. DNA for the CDR3: TGTGCCAGTAGTATAGTTCGGCTAGCTGAGCAGTTCTTC. Translation: CASSIVRLAEQFF.

This clonotype was seen many times. The V call is TRBV6-2 or TRBV6-3, the J call TRBJ1-1; possible D gene TRBD1, 5 bases. The CDR3 totals 15 residues. The V end was cut by 2 bases, the J end by 6 bases, with 16 bases between. Looked up from germline, CDR1 is MNHEY and CDR2 is SVGEGT. CDR3 protein: CASSYGGGAKAEAFF. The CDR3 coding sequence is TGTGCCAGCAGTTACGGTGGGGGAGCGAAGGCTGAAGCTTTCTTT.

This clonotype showed up many times. V and J are TRBV3-1 and TRBJ2-5; D remains ambiguous. The V end lost 4 bases, the J end lost 5 bases, and 8 bases lay between the germline ends. Per the germline V gene, CDR1 is LGHDT and CDR2 is YNNKEL (reference sequence). The length of the CDR3 is 12 residues. Here the CDR3 DNA reads TGTGCCAGCAGCCGTCTGGATGAGACCCAGTACTTC. It specifies CASSRLDETQYF.

In its sample, this clonotype was seen many times. The rearrangement joins TRBV5-4 to TRBJ2-3, with D perhaps matching TRBD1 (5 bases). Trimming removed 2 bases from V and 2 bases from J, with 9 bases in between. The CDR3 runs 14 residues. Germline V gives CDR1 SGHNT, CDR2 YYREEE (reference sequence). The CDR3 sequence is CASSFRGPTDTQYF. In DNA, the CDR3 is TGTGCCAGCAGCTTTAGGGGCCCCACAGATACGCAGTATTTT.

This clonotype was seen only a few times. The V gene is TRBV7-2, the J gene TRBJ2-7; 12 bases fit TRBD1. CDR3 length equals 16 residues. Germline trimming cut 5 bases from V and 4 bases from J; bases unmatched to any gene: 9. Germline V lookup: CDR1 SGHTA, CDR2 FQGNSA. The CDR3 loop reads CASSARGGQGAYEQYF. As DNA, the CDR3 is TGTGCCAGCAGCGCCCGCGGGGGACAGGGGGCATACGAGCAGTACTTC.

This clonotype was seen a few times. CDR3 bases: TGTGCCACCCCAGTCGAGAGCACAAATGAGCAGTTCTTC. This translates into CATPVESTNEQFF. V is TRBV5-4 and J is TRBJ2-1; D call uncertain. Germline lookup yields CDR1 SGHNT and CDR2 YYREEE (reference sequence). The CDR3 spans 13 residues. V was clipped by 9 bases and J by 7 bases, with 17 bases between them.

This clonotype showed up many times. The chain links TRBV3-1 to TRBJ2-7, with 7 bases identical to TRBD2. Germline trimming cut 4 bases from V and 3 bases from J; bases unmatched to any gene: 6. Germline V lookup: CDR1 LGHDT, CDR2 YNNKEL (reference sequence). The CDR3 totals 14 residues. The DNA of the CDR3 is TGTGCCAGCAGCCCGGGACTACCAGACTACGAGCAGTACTTC. This sequence encodes CASSPGLPDYEQYF.

Many counts were recorded for this clonotype. The J gene is TRBJ1-6, the V gene TRBV4-2; 7 bases fit TRBD1. From germline, CDR1 is LGHNA and CDR2 YNFKEQ. This CDR3 region has 16 residues. V dropped 1 base and J dropped 3; count of bases not matched to a gene: 3. The chain's CDR3 is CASSQARTGYNSPLHF. The CDR3 nucleotides read TGTGCCAGCAGCCAAGCCCGGACAGGCTATAATTCACCCCTCCACTTT.

This chain links TRBV28 with TRBJ2-2; D remains unclear. V dropped 7 bases and J dropped 8 bases, with 14 bases sitting between them. The germline CDR1 and CDR2 sequences are MDHEN and SYDVKM. The CDR3 length is 13 residues. The CDR3 region is CASTPMGFGELFF. The CDR3 coding sequence is TGTGCCAGCACTCCGATGGGATTTGGGGAGCTGTTTTTT.

The J gene is TRBJ2-4, the V gene TRBV12-3 or TRBV12-4, with D uncertain. The CDR3 covers 16 residues. Trimming took off 3 bases at V and 1 base at J, with 13 bases between the two ends. The CDR3, as DNA: TGTGCCAGCAGTTTTCTCGCCCGGTCCGCCAAAAACATTCAGTACTTC. Residues: CASSFLARSAKNIQYF.